This T cell receptor beta chain was sequenced for a study of blood T cell repertoires in COVID-19 (TCRdb year 2020). Context from the whole study: Samples from collaborators originated in the United States, Italy and Spain and spanned both the acute and convalescent phases of COVID-19. The repertoires were made available in a free public database intended to serve as a resource for research on the immune response to SARS-CoV-2. The prospective study material was composed of cDNA or gDNA derived from T cells, B-cell-depleted T cells, or PBMCs. The dataset comprised deeply sampled blood TCRbeta repertoires from subjects exposed to, actively infected with, or recovered from COVID-19. Where available, HLA class I and class II types were taken from metadata supplied by the sample provider and were not determined by assay-based typing. The samples were drawn from the first 160 participants of the ongoing ImmuneRACE study and from under 1,500 subjects provided by 6 global collaborators. The sample metadata nearly always contained a de-identified subject ID, COVID-19 status, age in years and sex.

V and J are truncated by 1 base and 7 bases respectively, leaving an intervening sequence of 16 bases. CDR1 and CDR2, looked up from the germline V gene (reference sequence), are SGHAT and FQDESV. Spanning cysteine to phenylalanine, the CDR3 consists of 15 amino acids. The kept DNA is CDR3 alone, 45 bases in frame from the first base. TCRbeta CDR3 regions were amplified from genomic DNA using the immunoSEQ Assay, a bias-controlled multiplex PCR. Turning to the authors' computational methods: The number of nucleated cells in each sample was estimated by amplification of reference gene primers within the assay. To quantify the absolute abundance of each unique TCRbeta CDR3 rearrangement, sequence reads were collapsed and filtered. For each sample, productive Simpson clonality was calculated as the square root of Simpson's diversity index over productive rearrangements. What TCRdb holds here is the immuneACCESS table cut down to in-frame rearrangements. Part of the clones is not present; checked against another copy, under half of the missing clones reflect an unresolved V gene, and the others are unexplained. Clone size and V and J calls were adopted from that table, with D and trimming inferred from the DNA. The sample data list 150,000 to 200,000 clones, and around 90% of these were observed just once. 0.62% of the sample goes to the ten largest clones.

Collaborating institutions collected whole blood in K2EDTA tubes following their own protocols. Collaborator samples were shipped for TCRbeta analysis as frozen whole blood, isolated PBMCs, or DNA extracted from either sample type. As for this clone: Its antigen specificity is not known. Per-nucleotide qualities are absent, and no much larger clonotype sits a single base away.

Summary of the overall study and its limitations: The amount of clinical and demographic metadata varied by source and participant and was provided uncurated.

Specimen: peripheral blood. This sequence was found in a man aged 45-65 years with acute or convalescent COVID-19. Recombination connected TRBV11-1 to TRBJ1-1; the D gene is perhaps TRBD1, from 5 matching bases. The nucleotide sequence is TGTGCCAGCAGCTTAGAAGCAGGGCGGTTGGGTGAAGCTTTCTTT. This yields the protein CASSLEAGRLGEAFF. Extended through the reference TRBV11-1 and TRBJ1-1 proteins, this CDR3 yields the full variable domain: EAEVAQSPRYKITEKSQAVAFWCDPISGHATLYWYRQILGQGPELLVQFQDESVVDDSQLPKDRFSAERLKGVDSTLKIQPAELGDSAMYLCASSLEAGRLGEAFFGQGTRLTVV.